The rows below give T cell receptor beta chains drawn from one sample of a study of spatial heterogeneity in lung cancer. TCRdb fed the 5' RACE reads into MiXCR, producing one record per CDR3 protein. The table records 20,000 to 30,000 distinct CDR3 sequences, over 7.5% of them present only once. The input for sequencing was lung tumor tissue, taken at surgery. These TCRs come from a male donor with early-stage non-small cell lung cancer. Each CDR3 is given with its conserved first and last residue. A D gene is named only where the DNA matches it firmly. The size entry is marked missing in some rows and otherwise reads once, few, many or a size class.

v_gene: TRBV21-1; d_gene: -; j_gene: TRBJ2-1; abundance: few; CDR3nt: TGTGCCAGCAGCAAAGACCGGGTCTACAATGAGCAGTTCTTC; CDR3aa: CASSKDRVYNEQFF
v_gene: TRBV4-2; d_gene: -; j_gene: TRBJ2-7; abundance: many; CDR3nt: TGTGCCAGCAGCCTGGGGAGTGTCCGACTTGAGCAGTACTTC; CDR3aa: CASSLGSVRLEQYF
v_gene: TRBV11-2; d_gene: -; j_gene: TRBJ2-5; abundance: -; CDR3nt: TGTGCCAGCAGCCCCGCCCGGGATCTAGCCGCCTCCCGAGAGACCCAGTACTTC; CDR3aa: CASSPARDLAASRETQYF
v_gene: TRBV27; d_gene: -; j_gene: TRBJ1-2; abundance: many; CDR3nt: TGTGCCAGCAGTTATACAGGGACTAACTATGGCTACACCTTC; CDR3aa: CASSYTGTNYGYTF
v_gene: TRBV27; d_gene: TRBD1; j_gene: TRBJ2-7; abundance: -; CDR3nt: TGTGCCAGCAGTTCTCAGGGGGCGTGGGACGAGCAGTACTTC; CDR3aa: CASSSQGAWDEQYF
v_gene: TRBV7-3; d_gene: TRBD1; j_gene: TRBJ2-3; abundance: many; CDR3nt: TGTGCCAGCAGCCCACAGGGGATCGCAACAGATACGCAGTATTTT; CDR3aa: CASSPQGIATDTQYF
v_gene: TRBV20-1; d_gene: TRBD2; j_gene: TRBJ2-7; abundance: many; CDR3nt: TGCAGTGCTAGAGATAGCGGGGAGCACGAGCAGTACTTC; CDR3aa: CSARDSGEHEQYF
v_gene: TRBV6-2/TRBV6-3; d_gene: -; j_gene: TRBJ1-4; abundance: many; CDR3nt: TGTGCCAGCAGTCCCCCGGGACCTAATGAAAAACTGTTTTTT; CDR3aa: CASSPPGPNEKLFF
v_gene: TRBV29-1; d_gene: TRBD2; j_gene: TRBJ2-5; abundance: -; CDR3nt: TGCAGCGCTTCGCTGACTAGCGGGCTTCAAGAGACCCAGTACTTC; CDR3aa: CSASLTSGLQETQYF
v_gene: TRBV6-5; d_gene: -; j_gene: TRBJ1-2; abundance: many; CDR3nt: TGTGCCAGCAGTGCGAACAGGGACGACTATGGCTACACCTTC; CDR3aa: CASSANRDDYGYTF
v_gene: TRBV6-5; d_gene: TRBD1; j_gene: TRBJ1-2; abundance: medium-sized; CDR3nt: TGTGCCAGCAGAACACGACGACAGGGATCGACGGGAGGCTACACCTTC; CDR3aa: CASRTRRQGSTGGYTF
v_gene: TRBV7-3; d_gene: -; j_gene: TRBJ1-1; abundance: many; CDR3nt: TGTGCCAGCAGCTTAACAGGGGGTACGAAGGAAGCTTTCTTT; CDR3aa: CASSLTGGTKEAFF
v_gene: TRBV12-3/TRBV12-4; d_gene: TRBD2; j_gene: TRBJ2-5; abundance: -; CDR3nt: TGTGCCAGCAGTTTGGGCGGGGGACCAGAGACCCAGTACTTC; CDR3aa: CASSLGGGPETQYF
v_gene: TRBV6-5; d_gene: -; j_gene: TRBJ2-3; abundance: few; CDR3nt: TGTGCCAGCAGTCGGGACGGCCCTAGCACAGATACGCAGTATTTT; CDR3aa: CASSRDGPSTDTQYF
v_gene: TRBV19; d_gene: -; j_gene: TRBJ2-1; abundance: few; CDR3nt: TGTGCCAGTAGTTCCCCCCCCTCCTACAATGAGCAGTTCTTC; CDR3aa: CASSSPPSYNEQFF
v_gene: TRBV27; d_gene: -; j_gene: TRBJ2-7; abundance: many; CDR3nt: TGTGCCAGCAGTTTAAGCGCCGGGGCGCTCTCCTACGAGCAGTACTTC; CDR3aa: CASSLSAGALSYEQYF
v_gene: TRBV24-1; d_gene: -; j_gene: TRBJ2-7; abundance: -; CDR3nt: TGTGCCACCAGTGAGTGGGGTTCCTACGAGCAGTACTTC; CDR3aa: CATSEWGSYEQYF
v_gene: TRBV5-1; d_gene: TRBD2; j_gene: TRBJ2-2; abundance: few; CDR3nt: TGCGCCAGCAGCTTCACTAGCGACACCACCGGGGAGCTGTTTTTT; CDR3aa: CASSFTSDTTGELFF